Below are 8 T cell receptor beta chains sequenced from a single sample in a study of shared clonotypes between healthy human individuals. TCRdb's copy holds only in-frame clones and misses some; the assay was immunoSEQ multiplex PCR. The table lists 780,000 or so clones, approximately 72% of them singletons. Specimen: memory CD4+ T cells sorted from blood. Noted subset: CD45RA-negative fraction. The receptors were gathered from a woman younger than 45 in good health.

The V call is TRBV11-2, the J call TRBJ2-7; 7 positions match TRBD1. Germline V CDR1 and CDR2: SGHAT, FQNNGV. Losses at the gene ends were 5 bases for V and 2 bases for J; bases not matched to a gene: 12. The CDR3 extends over 16 amino acids. CDR3 in DNA: TGTGCCAGCAGCCTTCAGGGGGACAGTCATACCTACGAGCAGTACTTC. Translated, it gives CASSLQGDSHTYEQYF.

CDR3 sequence reads: CASSARLAGGYNEQFF. The CDR3 DNA reads as TGCGCCAGCAGCGCAAGACTAGCGGGAGGGTACAATGAGCAGTTCTTC. The chain recombines TRBV5-1 with TRBJ2-1, with TRBD2 matching over 14 bases. Germline V gene data show CDR1 as SGHRS and CDR2 as YFSETQ. Losses at the gene ends were 4 bases for V and 4 bases for J; bases not matched to a gene: 4. This CDR3 comprises 16 residues.

CDR3 sequence: CAISELGKRNEQYF. In nucleotides, the CDR3 is TGTGCCATCAGTGAGTTGGGCAAGCGGAACGAGCAGTACTTC. The rearrangement joins TRBV10-3 to TRBJ2-7; tentative D call: TRBD2 (5 bases). Per the germline V gene, CDR1 is ENHRY and CDR2 is SYGVKD. CDR3 length: 14 amino acids. V lost 1 base and J lost 5, with 12 bases in between.

The sample holds many counts of this clone. The chain links TRBV4-2 to TRBJ2-7; 8 nucleotides match TRBD2. The CDR3 length is 15 residues. After removal of 3 bases from V and 0 bases from J, the junction contained 4 bases not matched to a gene. Germline values: CDR1 LGHNA, CDR2 YNFKEQ. The CDR3 region is CASSQVAGNSYEQYF. In DNA form, the CDR3 reads TGTGCCAGCAGCCAGGTAGCGGGGAACTCCTACGAGCAGTACTTC.

The chain carries TRBV19 and TRBJ2-2; the D is unclear. Germline-derived CDR1 and CDR2 are LNHDA and SQIVND (reference sequence). The V gene lost 5 bases and the J gene lost 1 base, with 11 bases spanning the gap. The CDR3 covers 15 residues. CDR3 DNA sequence: TGTGCCAGTAGTCCCGAAACGGGGAACACCGGGGAGCTGTTTTTT. Encoded protein: CASSPETGNTGELFF.

The chain couples TRBV15 to TRBJ1-5; D is uncertain. From germline, CDR1 is LNHNV and CDR2 YYDKDF (reference sequence). V was trimmed by 0 bases and J by 0 bases, leaving 9 bases between them. This CDR3 spans 16 amino acids. CDR3 sequence: CATSRDRGNSNQPQHF. The CDR3 DNA is TGTGCCACCAGCAGAGATCGTGGAAATAGCAATCAGCCCCAGCATTTT.

The chain combines TRBV5-4 with TRBJ2-1, with 7 bases fitting TRBD2. The CDR3 runs 14 residues. Germline V gene data show CDR1 as SGHNT and CDR2 as YYREEE (reference sequence). V gave up 0 bases and J gave up 9 bases; unmatched junction bases: 6. The CDR3 region is CASSLGDYVIEQFF. The DNA for the CDR3 is TGTGCCAGCAGCTTGGGGGACTATGTGATTGAGCAGTTCTTC. The complete variable domain, with remaining parts taken from reference TRBV5-4 and TRBJ2-1, reads ETGVTQSPTHLIKTRGQQVTLRCSSQSGHNTVSWYQQALGQGPQFIFQYYREEENGRGNFPPRFSGLQFPNYSSELNVNALELDDSALYLCASSLGDYVIEQFFGPGTRLTVL.

The chain joins TRBV27 to TRBJ2-3, with D unclear. V gave up 6 bases and J gave up 1 base, with 17 bases separating them. CDR1 is MNHEY, CDR2 SMNVEV, per germline (reference sequence). The CDR3 has 16 amino acids. In nucleotides, the CDR3 is TGTGCCAGCAGGCCCACACCGAATCCTCGCACAGATACGCAGTATTTT. Translating gives CASRPTPNPRTDTQYF.